This T cell receptor (beta chain) is drawn from a study of cytomegalovirus exposure and HLA in healthy donors. Study-wide results and caveats: Cytomegalovirus-associated status was assigned to approximately 160 TCR beta chains. Reportedly, a later analysis found an Asian-associated ancestry cluster had fewer N-insertions than the approximately 700-donor mean. Roughly even sequencing depth across donors was the assumption behind the presence/absence analyses. For most TCR beta V segments, an earlier analysis put the productive rate at about 87% or about 30% of the time.

It was with 60 Vbeta and 13 Jbeta primers that the PCR ran. The repertoire was sequenced with immunoSEQ multiplex PCR; TCRdb's copy has only in-frame clones and lacks some. The sample includes approximately 90,000 clones, approximately 77% of them seen just once. Germline V gene data show CDR1 as SGHVT and CDR2 as SQSDAQ. CDR3 length equals 17 residues. Losses at the gene ends were 5 bases for V and 7 bases for J; bases not matched to a gene: 17. In the case of this clone: Its antigen is unknown.

The receptor comes from a woman between 40 and 50 years old in good health and CMV-seronegative. Sequencing was performed on PBMCs. The V and J genes are TRBV7-4 and TRBJ1-5; 7 positions agree with TRBD1. DNA of the CDR3: TGTGCCAGCAGCCCCCGGGGGGGGGACAGTTCCCGACAGCCCCAGCATTTT. It translates to CASSPRGGDSSRQPQHF.